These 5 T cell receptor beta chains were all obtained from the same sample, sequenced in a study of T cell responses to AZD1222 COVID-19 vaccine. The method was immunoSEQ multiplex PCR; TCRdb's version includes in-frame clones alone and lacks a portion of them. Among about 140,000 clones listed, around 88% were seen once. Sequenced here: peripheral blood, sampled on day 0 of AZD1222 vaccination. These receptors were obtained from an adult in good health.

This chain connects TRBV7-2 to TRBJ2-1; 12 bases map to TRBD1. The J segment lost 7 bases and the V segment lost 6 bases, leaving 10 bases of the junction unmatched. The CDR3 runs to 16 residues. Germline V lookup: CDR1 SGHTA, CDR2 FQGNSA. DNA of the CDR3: TGTGCCAGCAGTCCCGCCGGGACAGGGGGCTTAAATGAGCAGTTCTTC. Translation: CASSPAGTGGLNEQFF.

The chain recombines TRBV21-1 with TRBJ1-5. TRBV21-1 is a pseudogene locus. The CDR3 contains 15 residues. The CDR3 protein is CASSSMTGDNQPQHF. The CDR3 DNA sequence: TGTGCCAGTTCCTCGATGACGGGGGATAATCAGCCCCAGCATTTT.

The CDR3 nucleotides read TGTGCCAGCAGCTCCAGGGGTAATCAGCCCCAGCATTTT. Translating gives CASSSRGNQPQHF. V usage is TRBV7-2 and J usage is TRBJ1-5, with D possibly TRBD1 on 6 matching bases. The CDR3 is 13 amino acids. The V end was cut by 4 bases, the J end by 4 bases, with 8 bases between. The germline V gene has CDR1 SGHTA and CDR2 FQGNSA.

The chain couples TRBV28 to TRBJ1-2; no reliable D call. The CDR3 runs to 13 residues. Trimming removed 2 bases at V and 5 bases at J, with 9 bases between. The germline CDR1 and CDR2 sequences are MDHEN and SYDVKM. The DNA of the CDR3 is TGTGCCAGCAGTTTACCGAAGCTTTATGGCTACACCTTC. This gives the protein CASSLPKLYGYTF.

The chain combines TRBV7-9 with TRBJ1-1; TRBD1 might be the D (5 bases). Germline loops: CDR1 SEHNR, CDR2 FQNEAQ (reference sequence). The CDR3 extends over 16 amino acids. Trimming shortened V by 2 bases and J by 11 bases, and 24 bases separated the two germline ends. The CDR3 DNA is TGTGCCAGCAGCTTAACGGGTAGGGGCGCCGAAGATTCGGCTTTCTTT. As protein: CASSLTGRGAEDSAFF.